This T cell receptor (beta chain) comes out of a study of blood T cell repertoires in COVID-19. Study details: Researchers got acute and convalescent COVID-19 samples from the United States, Italy and Spain. Nucleic acid was either cDNA or gDNA, and it came from T cells, B-cell-depleted T cells, or PBMCs.

In the source study's methods: The assay estimated nucleated cells by amplifying reference gene primers. The protocol was immunoSEQ multiplex PCR, while the TCRdb copy is restricted to in-frame clones and leaves out a portion. The DNA was the basis for D and trimming; V, J and clone size are from that table. The sample has about 74,000 clones, about 86% seen once. CDR1 is MNHEY, CDR2 SMNVEV, per germline (reference sequence). Trimming at V came to 6 bases and at J to 5 bases, leaving 5 bases not matched to a gene. The CDR3 is made up of 13 amino acids. The material sequenced was peripheral blood. The TCR was taken from a woman of 80 years or more with active or convalescent COVID-19. The genes are TRBV27 and TRBJ2-7; TRBD1 matches 9 bases. Here the CDR3 DNA reads TGTGCCAGCAGAACCACAGGGGGCCACGAGCAGTACTTC. Translating gives CASRTTGGHEQYF.